This T cell receptor (beta chain) was sequenced for a study of brain T cells in children with intractable seizures. Germline V gives CDR1 MGHRA, CDR2 YSYEKL. This CDR3 is 15 amino acids long. J was trimmed by 6 bases and V by 4 bases; bases with no gene match: 8. Method: immunoSEQ multiplex PCR; TCRdb's copy keeps in-frame clones and lacks some. This table has 78,000 or so clones, around 91% appearing once. The J gene is TRBJ2-3, the V gene TRBV4-1; TRBD2 agrees at 9 bases. Sequences were derived from peripheral blood, sampled at surgery. This receptor was taken from a girl aged 2 to 9 with Rasmussen encephalitis and intractable seizures. CDR3 region: CASSPLGGGADTQYF. The CDR3 nucleotides read TGCGCCAGCAGCCCTCTCGGCGGGGGGGCCGATACGCAGTATTTT.